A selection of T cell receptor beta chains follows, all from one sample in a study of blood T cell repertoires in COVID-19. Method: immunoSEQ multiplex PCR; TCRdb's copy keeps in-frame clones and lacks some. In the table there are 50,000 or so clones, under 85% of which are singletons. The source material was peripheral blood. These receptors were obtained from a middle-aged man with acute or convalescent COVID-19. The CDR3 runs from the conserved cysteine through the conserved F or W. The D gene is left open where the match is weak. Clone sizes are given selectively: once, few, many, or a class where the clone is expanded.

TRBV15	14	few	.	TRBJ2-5	CATSRGTAGETQYF	TGTGCCACCAGCAGAGGGACCGCGGGAGAGACCCAGTACTTC
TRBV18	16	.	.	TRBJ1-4	CASSATLGQGNEKLFF	TGTGCCAGCTCCGCCACCCTGGGACAAGGAAATGAAAAACTGTTTTTT
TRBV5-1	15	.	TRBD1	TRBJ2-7	CASSFGTGSVYEQYF	TGCGCCAGCAGCTTCGGGACAGGGTCGGTTTACGAGCAGTACTTC
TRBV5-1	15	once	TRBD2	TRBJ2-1	CASSLNSGGFYEQFF	TGCGCCAGCAGTCTCAACAGCGGGGGGTTCTATGAGCAGTTCTTC
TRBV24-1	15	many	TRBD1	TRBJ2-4	CATSDPGQGDRIQYF	TGTGCCACCAGTGACCCGGGACAGGGAGACCGCATTCAGTACTTC
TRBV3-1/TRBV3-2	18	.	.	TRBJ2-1	CASSQDPYGGLSYNEQFF	TGTGCCAGCAGCCAAGATCCCTACGGAGGTCTCTCCTACAATGAGCAGTTCTTC
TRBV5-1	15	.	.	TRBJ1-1	CASSLGRGMNTEAFF	TGCGCCAGCAGCTTGGGTCGGGGTATGAACACTGAAGCTTTCTTT
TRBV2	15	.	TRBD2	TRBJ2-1	CASSAGLAAGDEQFF	TGTGCCAGCAGCGCTGGACTAGCGGCCGGCGACGAGCAGTTCTTC
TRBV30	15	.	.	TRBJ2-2	CAWTPPGLRTGELFF	TGTGCCTGGACCCCTCCGGGACTCCGCACCGGGGAGCTGTTTTTT
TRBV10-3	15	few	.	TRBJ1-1	CAISEVLGGRSEAFF	TGTGCCATCAGTGAGGTGTTGGGGGGGCGATCTGAAGCTTTCTTT
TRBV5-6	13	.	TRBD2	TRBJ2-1	CASSSLAGGHQFF	TGTGCCAGCAGCTCTCTAGCGGGAGGGCACCAGTTCTTC
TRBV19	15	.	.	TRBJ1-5	CASSIASTSNQPQHF	TGTGCCAGTAGTATCGCGTCTACTAGCAATCAGCCCCAGCATTTT
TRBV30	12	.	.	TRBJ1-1	CAGVSGDTEAFF	TGTGCCGGGGTCTCGGGGGACACTGAAGCTTTCTTT
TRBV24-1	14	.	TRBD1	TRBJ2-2	CATRRTGSTGELFF	TGTGCCACCCGCAGGACAGGGTCCACCGGGGAGCTGTTTTTT
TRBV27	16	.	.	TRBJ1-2	CASSLKGDMGVYGYTF	TGTGCCAGCAGTTTAAAGGGGGACATGGGGGTCTATGGCTACACCTTC
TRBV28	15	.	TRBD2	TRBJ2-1	CASSLVSGGLWEQFF	TGTGCCAGCAGTTTAGTTAGCGGGGGCCTTTGGGAGCAGTTCTTC
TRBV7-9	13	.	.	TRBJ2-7	CASSPNGAGEQYF	TGTGCCAGCAGCCCTAATGGCGCGGGGGAGCAGTACTTC
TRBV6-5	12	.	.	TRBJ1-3	CASSPGENTIYF	TGTGCCAGCAGCCCAGGGGAAAACACCATATATTTT
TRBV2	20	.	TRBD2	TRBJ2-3	CASSENAPGTSGHSTDTQYF	TGTGCCAGCAGCGAAAATGCCCCCGGGACTAGCGGACACAGCACAGATACGCAGTATTTT
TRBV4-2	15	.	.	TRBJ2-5	CASSQDTGLGETQYF	TGTGCCAGCAGCCAAGATACAGGGTTAGGAGAGACCCAGTACTTC
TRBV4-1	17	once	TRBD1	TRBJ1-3	CASSQDGTGIVGNTIYF	TGCGCCAGCAGCCAAGACGGGACAGGGATAGTCGGAAACACCATATATTTT
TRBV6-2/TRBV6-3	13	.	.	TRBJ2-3	CASSYVSTDTQYF	TGTGCCAGCAGTTACGTCTCGACAGATACGCAGTATTTT
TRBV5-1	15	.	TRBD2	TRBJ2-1	CASSLASGSINEQFF	TGCGCCAGCAGCTTGGCTAGCGGGAGTATCAATGAGCAGTTCTTC
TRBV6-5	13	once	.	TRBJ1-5	CASKPPSNQPQHF	TGTGCCAGCAAGCCACCTAGCAATCAGCCCCAGCATTTT
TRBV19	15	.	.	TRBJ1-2	CASSTNRAASFGYTF	TGTGCCAGTAGCACTAACAGGGCCGCGTCCTTTGGCTACACCTTC
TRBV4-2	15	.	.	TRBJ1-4	CASSQDGRGSEKLFF	TGTGCCAGCAGCCAAGATGGGAGGGGGAGTGAAAAACTGTTTTTT
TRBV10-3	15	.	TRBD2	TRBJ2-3	CAISNLAGVTDTQYF	TGTGCCATCAGCAACTTAGCGGGAGTGACAGATACGCAGTATTTT
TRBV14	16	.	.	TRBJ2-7	CASSQGSTRLSYEQYF	TGTGCCAGCAGCCAAGGTTCAACTAGGCTTTCCTACGAGCAGTACTTC
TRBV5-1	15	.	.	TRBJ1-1	CASSPGIGGVSEAFF	TGCGCCAGCAGCCCGGGGATAGGGGGAGTATCTGAAGCTTTCTTT
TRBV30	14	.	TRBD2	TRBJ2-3	CAWGLAGGLDTQYF	TGTGCCTGGGGTCTAGCGGGGGGTTTAGATACGCAGTATTTT
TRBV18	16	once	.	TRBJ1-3	CASSPGVASSGNTIYF	TGTGCCAGCTCCCCCGGCGTAGCCAGCTCTGGAAACACCATATATTTT
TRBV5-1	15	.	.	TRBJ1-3	CASSQQGGGENTIYF	TGCGCCAGCAGCCAACAAGGGGGGGGCGAAAACACCATATATTTT
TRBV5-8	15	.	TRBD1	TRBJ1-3	CASSLSQGDGNTIYF	TGTGCCAGCAGCCTTTCTCAGGGGGACGGAAACACCATATATTTT
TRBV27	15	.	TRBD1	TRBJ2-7	CASSSDRVGYYEQYF	TGTGCCAGCAGTTCTGACAGGGTAGGATACTACGAGCAGTACTTC
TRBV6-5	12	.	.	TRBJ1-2	CASSYSDGSYTF	TGTGCCAGCAGTTACTCAGACGGGAGCTACACCTTC
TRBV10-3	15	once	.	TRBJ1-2	CAISRWTSGNYGYTF	TGTGCCATCAGTCGTTGGACCTCGGGAAACTATGGCTACACCTTC
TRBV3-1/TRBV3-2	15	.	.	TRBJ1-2	CASSRGRGAGYGYTF	TGTGCCAGCAGTCGCGGCAGGGGCGCAGGCTATGGCTACACCTTC
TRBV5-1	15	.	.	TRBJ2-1	CASSLGGGAYNEQFF	TGCGCCAGCAGCTTGGGCGGGGGCGCCTACAATGAGCAGTTCTTC
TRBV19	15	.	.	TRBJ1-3	CASRTAARGGNTIYF	TGTGCCAGTAGAACGGCAGCTAGAGGAGGAAACACCATATATTTT
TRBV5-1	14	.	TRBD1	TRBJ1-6	CASSLRGQGSPLHF	TGCGCCAGCAGCTTAAGGGGGCAGGGTTCACCCCTCCACTTT
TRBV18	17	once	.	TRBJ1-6	CASSPADSLSYNSPLHF	TGTGCCAGCTCACCCGCTGACAGCCTCTCCTATAATTCACCCCTCCACTTT
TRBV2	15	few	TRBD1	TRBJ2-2	CASSDGTGNTGELFF	TGTGCCAGCAGTGACGGGACAGGGAACACCGGGGAGCTGTTTTTT
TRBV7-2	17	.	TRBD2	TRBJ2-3	CASSLGLSGGRTDTQYF	TGTGCCAGCAGCTTAGGTCTTAGCGGGGGTCGCACAGATACGCAGTATTTT
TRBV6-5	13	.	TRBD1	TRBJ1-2	CASSYGQGAGYTF	TGTGCCAGCAGTTACGGCCAGGGGGCCGGCTACACCTTC
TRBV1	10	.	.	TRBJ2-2	CTSRGRELFF	TGCACGAGCCGAGGGAGGGAGCTGTTTTTT
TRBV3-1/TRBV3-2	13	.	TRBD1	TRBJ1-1	CASRQGANTEAFF	TGTGCCAGCAGGCAGGGGGCTAACACTGAAGCTTTCTTT
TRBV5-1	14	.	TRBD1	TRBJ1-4	CASSKGTGEEKLFF	TGCGCCAGCAGCAAAGGGACAGGGGAAGAAAAACTGTTTTTT
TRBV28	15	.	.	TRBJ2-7	CASSRSGQFSYEQYF	TGTGCCAGCAGTCGGTCCGGACAGTTCTCCTACGAGCAGTACTTC
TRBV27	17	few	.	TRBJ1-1	CASSSLGGSKMNTEAFF	TGTGCCAGCAGTTCCTTGGGAGGGAGCAAAATGAACACTGAAGCTTTCTTT
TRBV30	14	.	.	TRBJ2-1	CAWSAGRGNNEQFF	TGTGCCTGGAGTGCGGGCAGGGGAAACAATGAGCAGTTCTTC
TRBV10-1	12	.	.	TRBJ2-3	CASSGGGDTQYF	TGCGCCAGCAGTGGAGGGGGAGATACGCAGTATTTT
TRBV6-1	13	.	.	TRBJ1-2	CASSESGNYGYTF	TGTGCCAGCAGTGAATCGGGAAACTATGGCTACACCTTC
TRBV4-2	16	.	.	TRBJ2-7	CASSRRLDSVSYEQYF	TGTGCCAGCAGCCGCCGTCTCGACAGCGTTTCCTACGAGCAGTACTTC
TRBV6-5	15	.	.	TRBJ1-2	CASSLGRVGNYGYTF	TGTGCCAGCAGTTTGGGCAGGGTGGGTAACTATGGCTACACCTTC
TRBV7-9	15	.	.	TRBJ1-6	CASSLGGRENSPLHF	TGTGCCAGCAGCTTAGGTGGGAGGGAGAATTCACCCCTCCACTTT